This section outlines one T cell receptor beta chain sequence together with its context. This sample is drawn from a study of blood T cells in healthy people across ages. Between the trimmed V and J ends, which lost 5 bases and 9 bases, there was a span of 13 bases. The CDR3 is 12 amino acids. Germline values: CDR1 MNHNY, CDR2 SVGAGI (reference sequence). The use of a sample-barcoded 5' primer and a J-beta primer mix characterized a second PCR of about 7 to 12 cycles. TCRdb analysed the 5' RACE reads with MiXCR anew, one entry per CDR3 protein. Of roughly 1.4 million distinct CDR3 sequences in the sample, roughly 60% were seen once.

V is TRBV6-6 and J is TRBJ2-5; possibly TRBD1 for D (6 bases). This receptor was identified in a man between 18 and 29 years old in good health. The sample was blood. The chain's CDR3 is CASSATGTAQYF. CDR3 nucleotides: TGTGCCAGCAGTGCCACAGGGACGGCCCAGTACTTC.